This T cell receptor (beta chain) is drawn from a study of IL-17A CD8 T cells in psoriatic arthritis synovium. Regarding the study in general: The study aimed to define the phenotype, molecular profile and function of synovial IL-17A+CD8+ T cells in psoriatic arthritis pathogenesis.

Synovial fluid effusions were drawn from actively inflamed joints of patients with psoriatic arthritis. For each patient, synovial fluid served as the source from which three memory CD8+ T cell populations were isolated by sorting: Tc1 cells (IL-17A-IFNgamma+), Tc17 cells (IL-17A+) and the bulk memory fraction, allowing their TCR repertoires to be compared. The psoriatic arthritis patients fulfilled the Classification of Psoriatic Arthritis Study Group (CASPAR) criteria. For the bulk memory CD8+ T cell sort, CD45RA-CD27+/- cells were combined with CD45RA+CD27- cells. Three patients with psoriatic arthritis provided sorted synovial fluid CD8+ T cell subsets that underwent TCRbeta sequencing. Before use, synovial fluid mononuclear cells were separated with Lymphoprep and cryopreserved in liquid nitrogen. The medium used for cryopreservation had around 49% fetal calf serum and roughly 9.4% dimethyl sulfoxide.

Of note for this clone: Its antigen specificity is not known. No much larger clonotype is one base removed from it; base qualities were not supplied.

Based on the germline V gene, the CDR1 and CDR2 sequences are SGHRS and YFSETQ. V loses 1 base at its end and J loses 3 bases; junction bases beyond the gene matches: 7. The CDR3 goes from the cysteine to the phenylalanine over 16 residues. The CDR3 DNA has 48 bases and is translated from base 1. After DNA extraction (Qiagen), TCRbeta V-D-J rearrangements were amplified in a bias-controlled manner and then sequenced at high throughput (immunoSEQ; Adaptive Biotech). Per the original workflow: Productive sequences were analyzed at sequence level using the immunoSEQ Analyzer platform. Clonality was calculated as 1 minus Pielou's evenness, so values run from 0 (highly polyclonal) up to 1 (monoclonal). How much repertoires overlapped between subsets was quantified with the Morisita index, which goes from 0 (no similarity) to 1 (complete similarity). Sourced from immuneACCESS, this table was stored by TCRdb with only in-frame sequences that have V and J called. A share of the clones is absent; for the studies checked, an unresolved V gene accounts for under half, and the remainder has no known explanation. V, J and clone size were drawn from that table, and D and trimming were deduced from the DNA. The sample table holds approximately 2,100 clones, of which approximately 65% were seen once. Roughly 10% of the sample is taken by the ten largest.

General conclusions and limits of the study: Some individual clones occupied over 5% of the repertoire, though most synovial CD8+ subsets remained polyclonal. Cells came from synovial fluid rather than synovial tissue, since no psoriatic arthritis synovial tissue samples were available. Only a few patients were included in the TCR sequencing, a limited sample size that the authors acknowledged.

The chain couples TRBV5-1 to TRBJ2-7, and 10 junction bases match TRBD2. The specimen was memory CD8+ T cells from synovial fluid. The sample's cell subset or site label is to be understood as: bulk memory CD8+ T cells (CD45RA-CD27+/- and CD45RA+CD27-). The TCR sequence derives from a human donor with psoriatic arthritis. Here is the DNA: TGCGCCAGCAGCTTGCGCGCTAGCGGGAGACTCTACGAGCAGTACTTC. It encodes CASSLRASGRLYEQYF.